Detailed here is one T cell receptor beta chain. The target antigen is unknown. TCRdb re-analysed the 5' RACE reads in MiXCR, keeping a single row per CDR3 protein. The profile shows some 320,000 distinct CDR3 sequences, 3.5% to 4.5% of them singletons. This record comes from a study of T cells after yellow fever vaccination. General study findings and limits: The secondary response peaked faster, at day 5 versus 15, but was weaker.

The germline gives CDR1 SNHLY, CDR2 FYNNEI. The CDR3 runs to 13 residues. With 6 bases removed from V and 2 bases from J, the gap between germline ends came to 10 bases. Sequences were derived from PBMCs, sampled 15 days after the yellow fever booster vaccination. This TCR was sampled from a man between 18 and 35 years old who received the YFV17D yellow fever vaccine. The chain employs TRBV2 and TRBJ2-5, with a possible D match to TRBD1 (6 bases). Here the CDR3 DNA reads TGTGCCAGCAGACTAGGACAGCAAGAGACCCAGTACTTC. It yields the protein CASRLGQQETQYF.